The sequence of this TCR beta chain was determined in a study of T cells in Graves' hyperthyroidism and ophthalmopathy. This clonotype was counted ten times or more. Its antigen is still unknown. Germline CDR1 and CDR2: WSHSY and SAAADI. This CDR3 has 13 residues. V was trimmed by 4 bases and J by 6 bases, leaving 10 bases between them. General observations from the study: Most thyroid-expanded clonotypes above 0.001 were also found in blood. The model made its ophthalmopathy prediction, and onset followed a median approximately 6.5 months later.

The investigators amplified TCR beta CDR3 regions from RNA transcripts. First-round RT-PCR with HTBI primers amplified the TCR CDR3 region. One entry per CDR3 protein results from TCRdb running MiXCR on the multiplex PCR reads. Of roughly 570,000 distinct CDR3 sequences in the sample, 46% were seen once. The chain has TRBV10-2 and TRBJ1-5; a possible D gene is TRBD1 (6 bases). This sequence originates from an adult woman with Graves' disease, either hyperthyroidism or ophthalmopathy (not recorded which). The sequenced material came from peripheral blood or thyroid tissue (not recorded which). CDR3 protein: CASSVSGAQPQHF. The CDR3 DNA follows: TGCGCCAGCAGTGTCTCGGGGGCTCAGCCCCAGCATTTT.